This T cell receptor (beta chain) stems from a study of T-cell reconstitution after alpha-beta-depleted transplantation in children. This clonotype was found a few times. Its specificity is not known. The library targeted TCRbeta and was prepared with unique molecular identifiers. One entry per CDR3 protein results from TCRdb running MiXCR on the PCR reads. Here the sample spans approximately 230,000 distinct CDR3 sequences, about 24% being singletons. The CDR3 covers 18 residues. Trimming cost V 0 bases and J 3 bases, with 21 bases left between them. CDR1 is LGHNA, CDR2 YNFKEQ, per germline. Broader study findings: Counts and diversity of T cells one year after transplant came mostly from newly produced T cells. At around two months after transplant, the alpha-beta T cells were reportedly derived from several hundred expanded clones that came from non-depleted graft cells.

The TCR was taken from a female patient aged 2-15 years who had a stem cell transplant for congenital amegakaryocytic thrombocytopenia, so the T cells may come from the graft donor. Sample: PBMCs, mostly from graft donor cells, taken 360 days after TCRalphabeta/CD19-depleted stem cell transplant. The chain carries TRBV4-2 and TRBJ2-7, with TRBD2 as a possible D gene (6 bases). CDR3 nucleotides: TGTGCCAGCAGCCAAGATCTGGTGTGGGGTCTTAGCGGCTACGAGCAGTACTTC. Amino acids: CASSQDLVWGLSGYEQYF.